In this sample, the clone carrying this T cell receptor beta chain turned up once. Its antigen is as yet unknown. The CDR3 covers 14 residues. Per the germline V gene, CDR1 is SGHTA and CDR2 is FQGNSA. Trimming left V 5 bases short and J 1 base short, with 9 bases between. The data derive from a study of blood T cells in healthy people across ages. Study conclusions and caveats: Estimates of total diversity, which came from one million sequenced T cells, were considered to be underestimates.

A sample-barcoded 5' primer and a J-beta primer mix were used in a second PCR of roughly 6 to 11 cycles. Each cDNA molecule carried a tag from a template-switch adaptor that contained 12 random nucleotides. One entry per CDR3 protein results from TCRdb running MiXCR on the 5' RACE reads. The profile covers roughly 2 million distinct CDR3 sequences, with around half appearing a single time and 2% to 2.5% taken by the ten largest. Donors were systemically healthy Caucasian individuals from Russia aged roughly 6 to 100 years. Sequencing was done on a sample of blood. The chain employs TRBV7-2 and TRBJ1-3; D is perhaps TRBD1 (5 bases). The sequence was obtained from a woman between 35 and 50 years old in good health. The CDR3 reads CASSHGGSGNTIYF. DNA of the CDR3: TGTGCCAGCAGCCACGGGGGATCTGGAAACACCATATATTTT.